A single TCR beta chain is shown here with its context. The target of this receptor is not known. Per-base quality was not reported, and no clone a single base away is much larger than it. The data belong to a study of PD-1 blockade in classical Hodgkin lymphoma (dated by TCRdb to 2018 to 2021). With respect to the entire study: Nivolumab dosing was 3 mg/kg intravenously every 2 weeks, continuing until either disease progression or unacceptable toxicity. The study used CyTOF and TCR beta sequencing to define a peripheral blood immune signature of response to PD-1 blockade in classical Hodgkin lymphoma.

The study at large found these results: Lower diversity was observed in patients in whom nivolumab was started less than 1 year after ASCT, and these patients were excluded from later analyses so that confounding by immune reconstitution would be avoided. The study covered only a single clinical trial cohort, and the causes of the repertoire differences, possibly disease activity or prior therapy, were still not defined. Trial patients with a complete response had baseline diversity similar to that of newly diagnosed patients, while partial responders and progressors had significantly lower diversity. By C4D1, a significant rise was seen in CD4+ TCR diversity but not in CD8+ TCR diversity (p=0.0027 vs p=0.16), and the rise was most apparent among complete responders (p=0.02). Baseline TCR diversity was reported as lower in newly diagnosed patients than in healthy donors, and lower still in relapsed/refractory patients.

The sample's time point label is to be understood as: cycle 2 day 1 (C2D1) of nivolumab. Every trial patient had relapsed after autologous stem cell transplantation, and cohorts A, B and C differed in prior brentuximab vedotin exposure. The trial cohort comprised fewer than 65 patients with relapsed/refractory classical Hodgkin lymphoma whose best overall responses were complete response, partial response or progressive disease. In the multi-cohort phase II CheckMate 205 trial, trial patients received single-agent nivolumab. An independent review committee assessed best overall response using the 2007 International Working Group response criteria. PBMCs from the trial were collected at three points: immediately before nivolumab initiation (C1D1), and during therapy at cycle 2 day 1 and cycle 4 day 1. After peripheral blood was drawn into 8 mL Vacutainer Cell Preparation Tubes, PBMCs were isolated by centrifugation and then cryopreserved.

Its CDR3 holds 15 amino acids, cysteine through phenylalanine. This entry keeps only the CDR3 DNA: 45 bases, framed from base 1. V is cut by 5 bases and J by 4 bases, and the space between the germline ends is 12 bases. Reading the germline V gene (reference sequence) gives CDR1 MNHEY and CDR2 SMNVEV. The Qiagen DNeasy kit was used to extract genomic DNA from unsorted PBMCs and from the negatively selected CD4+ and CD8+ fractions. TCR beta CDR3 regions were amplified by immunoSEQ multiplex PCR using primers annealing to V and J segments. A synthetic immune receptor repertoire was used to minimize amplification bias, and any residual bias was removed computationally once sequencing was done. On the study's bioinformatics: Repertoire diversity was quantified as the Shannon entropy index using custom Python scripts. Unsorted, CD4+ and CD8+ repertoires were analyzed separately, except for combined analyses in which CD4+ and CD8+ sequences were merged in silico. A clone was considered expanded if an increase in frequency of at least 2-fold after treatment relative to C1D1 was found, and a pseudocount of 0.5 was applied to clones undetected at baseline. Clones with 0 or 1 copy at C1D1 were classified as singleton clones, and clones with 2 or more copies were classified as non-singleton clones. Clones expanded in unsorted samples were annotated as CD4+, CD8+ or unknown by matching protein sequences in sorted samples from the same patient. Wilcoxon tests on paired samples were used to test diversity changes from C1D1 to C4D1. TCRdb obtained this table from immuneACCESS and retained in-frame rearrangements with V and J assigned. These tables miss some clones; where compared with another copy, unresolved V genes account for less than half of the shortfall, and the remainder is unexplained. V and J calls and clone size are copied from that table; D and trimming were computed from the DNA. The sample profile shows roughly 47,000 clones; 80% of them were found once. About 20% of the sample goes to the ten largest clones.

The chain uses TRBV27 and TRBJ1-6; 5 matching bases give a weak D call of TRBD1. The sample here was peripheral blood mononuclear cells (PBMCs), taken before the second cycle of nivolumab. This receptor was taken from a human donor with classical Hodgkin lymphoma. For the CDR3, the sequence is CASSTPGGYNSPLHF. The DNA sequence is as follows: TGTGCCAGCAGTACCCCCGGGGGTTATAATTCACCCCTCCACTTT.